These 31 T cell receptor beta chains were all obtained from the same sample, sequenced in a study of cytomegalovirus exposure and HLA in healthy donors. The PCR employed 60 Vbeta primers together with 13 Jbeta primers. The method was immunoSEQ multiplex PCR; TCRdb's version includes in-frame clones alone and lacks a portion of them. Counted here are tens of thousands of clones, 69% occurring once; the ten biggest clones make up about 2.9%. Input material: PBMCs. The receptors shown here come from a man in his forties or fifties in good health and CMV-seronegative.

This chain links TRBV5-4 with TRBJ1-5; a possible D gene is TRBD1 (5 bases). The CDR3 is 14 residues long. V was pared by 0 bases and J by 5 bases, with 9 bases between. Per the germline V gene, CDR1 is SGHNT and CDR2 is YYREEE (reference sequence). CDR3 in DNA: TGTGCCAGCAGCTTGGGTCCAGGGTATCAGCCCCAGCATTTT. The encoded protein is CASSLGPGYQPQHF.

The rearrangement links TRBV28 to TRBJ2-5, with TRBD2 as a possible D gene (7 bases). This CDR3 is 15 amino acids long. Germline assignment: CDR1 MDHEN and CDR2 SYDVKM. The V end was cut by 5 bases, the J end by 5 bases, with 18 bases between. The chain's CDR3 is CASSADLKGGETQYF. CDR3 bases: TGTGCCAGCAGTGCCGATCTCAAGGGGGGGGAGACCCAGTACTTC.

The rearrangement joins TRBV13 to TRBJ2-3; 12 nucleotides match TRBD2. With V trimmed by 2 bases and J by 4 bases, 4 bases remained unmatched. CDR1 PRHDT and CDR2 FYEKMQ come from the germline V gene (reference sequence). This CDR3 contains 16 residues. This CDR3 is CASSLRLAGASDTQYF. Written as DNA, the CDR3 is TGTGCCAGCAGCTTACGACTAGCGGGAGCTTCAGATACGCAGTATTTT.

This clone showed up just a few times. This chain links TRBV4-1 with TRBJ1-4; TRBD1 matches 9 bases. CDR3 length: 15 amino acids. Germline V CDR1 and CDR2: MGHRA, YSYEKL. The junction had 5 bases not matched to a gene; V was cut back by 4 bases and J by 5 bases. CDR3 protein: CASSPDGTGNEKLFF. As DNA, the CDR3 is TGCGCCAGCAGCCCAGACGGGACAGGGAATGAAAAACTGTTTTTT.

V gene TRBV7-9 combines with J gene TRBJ2-1, with 9 nucleotides matching TRBD2. The CDR3 covers 14 residues. V trimming: 2 bases; J trimming: 6 bases; junction bases outside the gene matches: 2. CDR1 and CDR2 from the germline V gene are SEHNR and FQNEAQ (reference sequence). Here the CDR3 DNA reads TGTGCCAGCAGCTTACGGCGGGAGGGCAATGAGCAGTTCTTC. It is translated as CASSLRREGNEQFF.

This clone was detected a few times. The V gene is TRBV7-2, the J gene TRBJ1-1; tentatively, D is TRBD1 (5 bases). Germline assignment: CDR1 SGHTA and CDR2 FQGNSA. V dropped 5 bases and J dropped 1 base, with 11 bases sitting between them. The CDR3 extends over 14 amino acids. CDR3 nucleotides: TGTGCCAGCAGCCCTGGGGCAGCGAACACTGAAGCTTTCTTT. Translated, it gives CASSPGAANTEAFF.

This rearrangement joins TRBV10-3 to TRBJ1-2; tentatively, D is TRBD1 (5 bases). Germline CDR1 ENHRY, CDR2 SYGVKD. V dropped 7 bases and J dropped 2 bases, with 11 bases sitting between them. This CDR3 contains 13 residues. The CDR3 loop reads CAITGELNYGYTF. The CDR3 DNA reads as TGTGCCATCACGGGGGAGTTGAACTATGGCTACACCTTC.

The V gene is TRBV9, the J gene TRBJ2-5; 9 nucleotides match TRBD1. Germline V CDR1 and CDR2: SGDLS, YYNGEE. V was pared by 0 bases and J by 1 base, with 7 bases of the junction left unmatched. The CDR3 contains 17 residues. The CDR3 protein is CASSVGSTGGVQETQYF. As DNA, the CDR3 is TGTGCCAGCAGCGTAGGGTCTACAGGGGGCGTCCAAGAGACCCAGTACTTC.

This clone was seen only once. The rearrangement joins TRBV30 to TRBJ2-1; perhaps TRBD2 as D (7 bases). Germline CDR1 reads GTSNPN; CDR2 reads SVGIG (reference sequence). The CDR3 extends over 13 amino acids. The V gene lost 1 base and the J gene lost 9 bases, with 13 bases spanning the gap. CDR3 sequence (DNA): TGTGCCTGGAGTGGTGGGGGGGCCTTTGAGCAGTTCTTC. This codes for CAWSGGGAFEQFF.

This clone is termed medium-sized. A much larger clone lies one base from this, so it may be a read error. This chain links TRBV7-9 with TRBJ2-5, with 7 positions matching TRBD1. The CDR3 sequence is 12 residues long. Germline CDR1 SEHNR, CDR2 FQNEAQ (reference sequence). The CDR3 sequence: CSSSLGGETQYF. In nucleotides, the CDR3 is TGTTCCAGCAGCTTAGGGGGCGAGACCCAGTACTTC.

The J gene is TRBJ1-1, the V gene TRBV4-3; D remains ambiguous. V gave up 4 bases and J gave up 1 base, with 10 bases separating them. Germline values: CDR1 LGHNA, CDR2 YSLEER. The CDR3 spans 14 residues. CDR3 loop: CASSRGSWNTEAFF. In DNA, the CDR3 is TGCGCCAGCAGCCGCGGGTCTTGGAACACTGAAGCTTTCTTT.

The gene calls are TRBV6-1 and TRBJ1-5, with D possibly TRBD1 on 5 matching bases. The V end lost 3 bases, the J end lost 2 bases, and 17 bases lay between the germline ends. The germline gives CDR1 MNHNS, CDR2 SASEGT. The CDR3 consists of 17 residues. The CDR3 sequence is CASSDITSGGGNQPQHF. In DNA, the CDR3 is TGTGCCAGCAGTGACATAACGTCGGGAGGGGGCAATCAGCCCCAGCATTTT.

The chain combines TRBV5-1 with TRBJ2-5, with D possibly being TRBD1 (6 bases). V lost 3 bases and J 4 bases, leaving 16 bases between the germline ends. The CDR3 spans 15 residues. From germline, CDR1 is SGHRS and CDR2 YFSETQ. This chain's CDR3 is CASSSTGSGRETQYF. In DNA, the CDR3 is TGCGCCAGCAGCTCTACAGGGTCGGGGCGAGAGACCCAGTACTTC.

This clone was seen just once. This rearrangement joins TRBV15 to TRBJ1-2; weak D call: TRBD1 (5 bases). Trimming shortened V by 0 bases and J by 5 bases, and 13 bases separated the two germline ends. Germline CDR1 is LNHNV and CDR2 is YYDKDF (reference sequence). The length of the CDR3 is 15 residues. CDR3 DNA: TGTGCCACCAGCAGAGATCTGGCAGGGAGGTATGGCTACACCTTC. Its translation: CATSRDLAGRYGYTF.

The gene calls are TRBV30 and TRBJ2-7, with 8 bases that match TRBD1. The CDR3 covers 13 residues. With 6 bases clipped from V and 2 bases from J, the junction kept 6 bases outside the gene matches. Germline assignment: CDR1 GTSNPN and CDR2 SVGIG (reference sequence). The CDR3 nucleotides read TGTGCCTGTGACAGGGGCGAGACCTACGAGCAGTACGTC. Its translation: CACDRGETYEQYV.

The CDR3 bases are TGTGCCAGCAGCTTAGCGGGAGAGACCCAGTACTTC. As protein: CASSLAGETQYF. The J gene is TRBJ2-5, the V gene TRBV7-3, with a possible D match to TRBD2 (5 bases). Germline values: CDR1 SGHTA, CDR2 FQGTGA. This CDR3 is built from 12 residues. Trimming left V 2 bases short and J 4 bases short, with 5 bases between.

This clone has a handful of counts. The chain employs TRBV5-1 and TRBJ1-6, with 8 bases fitting TRBD1. V shed 5 bases and J 0 bases; nucleotides not matched to a gene: 10. The CDR3 extends over 18 amino acids. Germline V gene sequence: CDR1 SGHRS, CDR2 YFSETQ. The DNA of the CDR3 is TGCGCCAGCAGTACCGGGACAGGTTTAAGCTCCTATAATTCACCCCTCCACTTT. Translated: CASSTGTGLSSYNSPLHF.

This clone was recorded a few times. The chain combines TRBV4-3 with TRBJ2-3; 8 positions match TRBD2. V was pared by 7 bases and J by 5 bases, with 17 bases of the junction left unmatched. This CDR3 comprises 17 residues. Looked up from germline, CDR1 is LGHNA and CDR2 is YSLEER. CDR3 sequence reads: CASTPSTFGGAQDTQYF. Here the CDR3 DNA reads TGCGCCAGCACCCCCTCAACGTTCGGGGGGGCGCAAGATACGCAGTATTTT.

This clone has only a few counts. The V and J genes are TRBV16 and TRBJ1-2, with TRBD1 matching over 7 bases. V was pared by 0 bases and J by 4 bases, with 2 bases of the junction left unmatched. The CDR3 contains 14 residues. CDR1 and CDR2 from the germline V gene are KGHSY and FQNENV. CDR3 coding DNA: TGTGCCAGCAGCCAATCGCGGGACAGCTATGGCTACACCTTC. This codes for CASSQSRDSYGYTF.

This clone was observed a few times. In nucleotides, the CDR3 is TGTGCCAGCAGTTCACACAATACAAGGGGCGCCTACGAGCAGTACTTC. This gives the protein CASSSHNTRGAYEQYF. The chain combines TRBV28 with TRBJ2-7; weak D call: TRBD1 (5 bases). Germline lookup yields CDR1 MDHEN and CDR2 SYDVKM. CDR3 length equals 16 residues. V lost 4 bases and J 2 bases, leaving 18 bases between the germline ends.

The chain combines TRBV7-9 with TRBJ1-5; no reliable D call. Germline lookup yields CDR1 SEHNR and CDR2 FQNEAQ (reference sequence). The CDR3 runs 18 residues. V lost 4 bases to trimming and J lost 0 bases, with 19 bases between them. DNA of the CDR3: TGTGCCAGCAGCTCTGCATCCCTCGGGAGCTATAGCAATCAGCCCCAGCATTTT. Its protein product is CASSSASLGSYSNQPQHF.

This clone was seen a handful of times. The chain joins TRBV4-3 to TRBJ2-7; tentatively, D is TRBD2 (5 bases). Per the germline V gene, CDR1 is LGHNA and CDR2 is YSLEER. Trimming cost V 4 bases and J 0 bases, with 19 bases left between them. The CDR3 consists of 17 residues. CDR3: CASSPGLTGKSSYEQYF. DNA for the CDR3: TGCGCCAGCAGCCCCGGTCTTACGGGGAAAAGCTCCTACGAGCAGTACTTC.

The chain couples TRBV7-2 to TRBJ2-7; TRBD1 is a possible D gene (6 bases). Germline V gene data show CDR1 as SGHTA and CDR2 as FQGNSA. This CDR3 is built from 13 residues. V was trimmed by 8 bases and J by 4 bases, leaving 15 bases between them. The DNA for the CDR3 is TGTGCCAGCTCAGGGGCGGTGAGGTACGAGCAGTACTTC. Its protein product is CASSGAVRYEQYF.

The gene calls are TRBV5-1 and TRBJ2-7; no definite D call. V shed 1 base and J shed 3 bases, with 5 bases lying between them. The CDR3 consists of 12 residues. Germline V gene data show CDR1 as SGHRS and CDR2 as YFSETQ. The CDR3 region is CASSLTNYEQYF. CDR3 sequence (DNA): TGCGCCAGCAGCTTGACAAACTACGAGCAGTACTTC.

The gene calls are TRBV11-3 and TRBJ2-5, with D possibly TRBD2 on 5 matching bases. The V and J ends lost 1 base and 1 base respectively, with 7 bases between them. Germline loops: CDR1 SGHNT, CDR2 YENEEA. This CDR3 is 14 amino acids long. The CDR3 sequence is CASSLGGFQETQYF. The DNA of the CDR3 is TGTGCCAGCAGCTTAGGCGGGTTCCAAGAGACCCAGTACTTC.

The CDR3 region has the DNA TGCGCCAGCAGCTTGGCGGGGACTAGCGGGGGTTGGACTCCAGATACGCAGTATTTT. This gives the protein CASSLAGTSGGWTPDTQYF. The chain has TRBV5-1 and TRBJ2-3, with 14 bases matching TRBD2. The J segment lost 4 bases and the V segment lost 0 bases, leaving 10 bases of the junction unmatched. Germline lookup yields CDR1 SGHRS and CDR2 YFSETQ. CDR3 length: 19 residues.

Only a few counts were recorded for this clone. V usage is TRBV5-4 and J usage is TRBJ1-1, with D tentatively TRBD1 (5 bases). Trimming stripped 0 bases from V and 5 bases from J, with 11 bases between. This CDR3 region has 14 residues. In germline, CDR1 is SGHNT, CDR2 YYREEE (reference sequence). CDR3 nucleotides: TGTGCCAGCAGCTTGGAGGTCAGGGTAACTGAAGCTTTCTTT. It yields the protein CASSLEVRVTEAFF.

This clone was seen a single time. This rearrangement joins TRBV27 to TRBJ2-7; 9 positions match TRBD2. The length of the CDR3 is 15 residues. Germline V lookup: CDR1 MNHEY, CDR2 SMNVEV (reference sequence). J lost 6 bases, V lost 1 base, and 7 bases had no gene match. The CDR3 DNA reads TGTGCCAGCAGTTTATGGGGTAGCGGGGGACTCGAGCAGTACTTC. Amino acid sequence: CASSLWGSGGLEQYF.

This chain links TRBV5-5 with TRBJ1-2; D may be TRBD1 (6 bases). In germline, CDR1 is SGHKS, CDR2 YYEKEE (reference sequence). V lost 4 bases to trimming and J lost 6 bases, with 16 bases between them. The CDR3 has 14 amino acids. The CDR3 protein is CASSDLDRFDGYTF. The CDR3 coding sequence is TGTGCCAGCAGCGATTTGGACAGATTTGATGGCTACACCTTC. Full variable domain (outside the CDR3, taken from reference TRBV5-5 and TRBJ1-2): DAGVTQSPTHLIKTRGQQVTLRCSPISGHKSVSWYQQVLGQGPQFIFQYYEKEERGRGNFPDRFSARQFPNYSSELNVNALLLGDSALYLCASSDLDRFDGYTFGSGTRLTVV.

The CDR3 coding sequence is TGTGCCAGCAGCCCGGGACAGGGTCGTGAGACCCAGTACTTC. Translating it yields CASSPGQGRETQYF. The chain has TRBV11-3 and TRBJ2-5; 9 positions agree with TRBD1. CDR1 SGHNT and CDR2 YENEEA come from the germline V gene. This CDR3 has 14 residues. With V trimmed by 5 bases and J by 5 bases, 6 bases remained unmatched.

V and J are TRBV4-1 and TRBJ2-7; perhaps TRBD2 as D (6 bases). Germline-derived CDR1 and CDR2 are MGHRA and YSYEKL. This CDR3 has 16 amino acids. Trimming removed 0 bases from V and 4 bases from J, with 16 bases in between. The CDR3 region has the DNA TGCGCCAGCAGCCAAGATCGCGGGCGGAGGGATTACGAGCAGTACGTC. It specifies CASSQDRGRRDYEQYV.